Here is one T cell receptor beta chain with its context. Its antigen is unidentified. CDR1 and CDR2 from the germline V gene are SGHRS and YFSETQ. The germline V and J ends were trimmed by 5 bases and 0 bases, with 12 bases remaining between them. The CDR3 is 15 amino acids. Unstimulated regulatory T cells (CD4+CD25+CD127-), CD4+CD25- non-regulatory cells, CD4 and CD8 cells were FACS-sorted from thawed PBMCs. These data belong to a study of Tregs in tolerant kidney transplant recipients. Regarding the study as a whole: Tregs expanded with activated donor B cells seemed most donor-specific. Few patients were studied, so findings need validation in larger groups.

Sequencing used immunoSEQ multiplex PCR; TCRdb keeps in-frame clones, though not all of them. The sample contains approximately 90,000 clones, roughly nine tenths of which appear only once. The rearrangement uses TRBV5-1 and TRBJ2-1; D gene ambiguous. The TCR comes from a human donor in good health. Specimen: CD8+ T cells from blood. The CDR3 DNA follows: TGCGCCAGCAGGCCCGACCTCCTCTCCTACAATGAGCAGTTCTTC. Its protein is CASRPDLLSYNEQFF.